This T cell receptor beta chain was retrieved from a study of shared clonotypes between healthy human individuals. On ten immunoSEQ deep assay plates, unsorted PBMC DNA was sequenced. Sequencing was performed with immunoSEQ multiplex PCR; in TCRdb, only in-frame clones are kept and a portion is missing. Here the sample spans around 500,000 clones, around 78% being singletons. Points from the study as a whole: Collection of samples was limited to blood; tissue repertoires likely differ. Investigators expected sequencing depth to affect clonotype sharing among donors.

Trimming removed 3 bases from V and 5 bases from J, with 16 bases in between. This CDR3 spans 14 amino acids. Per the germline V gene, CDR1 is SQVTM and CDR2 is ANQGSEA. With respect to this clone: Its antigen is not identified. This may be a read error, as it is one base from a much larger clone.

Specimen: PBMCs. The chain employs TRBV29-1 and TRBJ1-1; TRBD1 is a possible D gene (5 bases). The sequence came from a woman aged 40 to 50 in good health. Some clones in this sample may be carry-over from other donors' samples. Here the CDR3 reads CSVDVGPALTEAFF. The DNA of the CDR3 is TGCAGCGTTGATGTGGGACCGGCATTGACTGAAGCTTTCTTT.